This T cell receptor (beta chain) was found in a study of cytomegalovirus exposure and HLA in healthy donors. Regarding the study as a whole: It was taken for granted in presence/absence analyses that sequencing depth across donors was roughly uniform.

The PCR employed 60 Vbeta primers together with 13 Jbeta primers. The data were produced by immunoSEQ multiplex PCR, yet TCRdb's version contains in-frame clones alone and is incomplete. The data show over 75,000 clones, 70% to 85% seen once. Germline V lookup: CDR1 SEHNR, CDR2 FQNEAQ (reference sequence). Between the trimmed V and J ends, which lost 3 bases and 5 bases, there was a span of 10 bases. The CDR3 length is 14 residues. For this clone: Its specificity is not known.

The chain is built from TRBV7-9 and TRBJ1-4, with D uncertain. The sequence derives from a woman aged 50 to 60 in good health and CMV-seronegative. The specimen sequenced was PBMCs. The CDR3 region is CASSLNGGNEKLFF. For the CDR3, the DNA is TGTGCCAGCAGCTTGAATGGAGGGAATGAAAAACTGTTTTTT.